Listed below are T cell receptor beta chains from one sample, sequenced in a study of cytomegalovirus exposure and HLA in healthy donors. Sequencing used immunoSEQ multiplex PCR; TCRdb keeps in-frame clones, though not all of them. The sample holds 200,000 to 250,000 clones, roughly 90% seen once. Sequenced: PBMCs. Receptors originate from a woman under 30 in good health and CMV-seronegative. The CDR3 runs from the conserved cysteine through the conserved F or W. A D gene is named only where the DNA matches it firmly. Size values are once, few and many counts, or a class for expanded clones, and some rows have none.

abundance: .; j_gene: TRBJ2-3; v_gene: TRBV30; d_gene: .; CDR3aa: CAWIAGLTSRRADTQYF; CDR3nt: TGTGCCTGGATCGCGGGGCTTACCTCTCGTAGGGCAGATACGCAGTATTTT
abundance: .; j_gene: TRBJ1-2; v_gene: TRBV30; d_gene: TRBD1; CDR3aa: CAWSAHPTGGNGYTF; CDR3nt: TGTGCCTGGAGTGCCCACCCGACAGGGGGCAATGGCTACACCTTC
abundance: .; j_gene: TRBJ2-6; v_gene: TRBV7-3; d_gene: .; CDR3aa: CASSSVGGANVLTF; CDR3nt: TGTGCCAGCAGCTCCGTTGGCGGGGCCAACGTCCTGACTTTC
abundance: once; j_gene: TRBJ2-5; v_gene: TRBV7-9; d_gene: .; CDR3aa: CASRVSGSPRETQYF; CDR3nt: TGTGCCAGCAGGGTATCAGGTTCCCCACGCGAGACCCAGTACTTC
abundance: .; j_gene: TRBJ1-5; v_gene: TRBV13; d_gene: .; CDR3aa: CASSFSRGGVLGQPQHF; CDR3nt: TGTGCCAGCAGCTTTAGCCGGGGGGGGGTCTTAGGTCAGCCCCAGCATTTT
abundance: .; j_gene: TRBJ2-7; v_gene: TRBV2; d_gene: TRBD2; CDR3aa: CASSRLAELSYEQYF; CDR3nt: TGTGCCAGCAGTCGACTAGCGGAACTATCCTACGAGCAGTACTTC
abundance: .; j_gene: TRBJ2-1; v_gene: TRBV5-4; d_gene: TRBD1; CDR3aa: CASSLRQGTYNEQFF; CDR3nt: TGTGCCAGCAGCTTGCGACAGGGTACCTACAATGAGCAGTTCTTC
abundance: .; j_gene: TRBJ1-1; v_gene: TRBV15; d_gene: .; CDR3aa: CATRKKREQGNTEAFF; CDR3nt: TGTGCCACCAGGAAAAAGAGGGAACAGGGGAACACTGAAGCTTTCTTT
abundance: .; j_gene: TRBJ2-5; v_gene: TRBV7-2; d_gene: TRBD2; CDR3aa: CASSSRTSGKETQYF; CDR3nt: TGTGCCAGCAGCTCCCGGACTAGCGGGAAAGAGACCCAGTACTTC
abundance: .; j_gene: TRBJ2-1; v_gene: TRBV4-1; d_gene: TRBD2; CDR3aa: CASSLSPLAAAGEFF; CDR3nt: TGCGCCAGCAGCCTTTCCCCACTAGCGGCAGCGGGGGAGTTCTTC
abundance: once; j_gene: TRBJ2-7; v_gene: TRBV15; d_gene: .; CDR3aa: CATSGGGSSYEQYF; CDR3nt: TGTGCCACCAGTGGCGGTGGGAGCTCCTACGAGCAGTACTTC
abundance: .; j_gene: TRBJ2-1; v_gene: TRBV2; d_gene: .; CDR3aa: CASRVPSTAYNEQFF; CDR3nt: TGTGCCAGCAGAGTACCTTCGACAGCCTACAATGAGCAGTTCTTC
abundance: .; j_gene: TRBJ1-6; v_gene: TRBV9; d_gene: .; CDR3aa: CASSVGGVNSPLHF; CDR3nt: TGTGCCAGCAGCGTAGGGGGGGTTAATTCACCCCTCCACTTT
abundance: .; j_gene: TRBJ1-2; v_gene: TRBV4-3; d_gene: .; CDR3aa: CASSQKTGTYNYGYTF; CDR3nt: TGCGCCAGCAGCCAAAAAACCGGGACATATAACTATGGCTACACCTTC
abundance: .; j_gene: TRBJ1-1; v_gene: TRBV21-1; d_gene: .; CDR3aa: CASSKGTGLNTEAFF; CDR3nt: TGTGCCAGCAGCAAAGGAACAGGGTTAAACACTGAAGCTTTCTTT
abundance: .; j_gene: TRBJ1-1; v_gene: TRBV10-3; d_gene: .; CDR3aa: CAISESRENTEAFF; CDR3nt: TGTGCCATCAGTGAGTCGAGGGAGAACACTGAAGCTTTCTTT
abundance: once; j_gene: TRBJ2-7; v_gene: TRBV5-1; d_gene: .; CDR3aa: CASSLDPGSEQYF; CDR3nt: TGCGCCAGCAGCTTGGACCCGGGATCCGAGCAGTACTTC
abundance: few; j_gene: TRBJ1-3; v_gene: TRBV5-1; d_gene: .; CDR3aa: CASSSSSSGNTIYF; CDR3nt: TGCGCCAGCAGCTCCTCTAGTTCTGGAAACACCATATATTTT
abundance: .; j_gene: TRBJ2-5; v_gene: TRBV2; d_gene: .; CDR3aa: CASSKTRDLQETQYF; CDR3nt: TGTGCCAGCAGTAAGACCCGGGACTTACAAGAGACCCAGTACTTC
abundance: once; j_gene: TRBJ2-1; v_gene: TRBV19; d_gene: .; CDR3aa: CASSIITGNSYNEQFF; CDR3nt: TGTGCCAGTAGTATTATCACAGGGAACTCCTACAATGAGCAGTTCTTC
abundance: once; j_gene: TRBJ1-6; v_gene: TRBV4-3; d_gene: TRBD1; CDR3aa: CASSRETGGSNSPLHF; CDR3nt: TGCGCCAGCAGCCGAGAGACAGGGGGCTCTAATTCACCCCTCCACTTT
abundance: .; j_gene: TRBJ2-3; v_gene: TRBV5-3; d_gene: .; CDR3aa: CARRLDSLSSRTDTQYF; CDR3nt: TGTGCCAGAAGACTAGACTCCCTGTCCAGTCGCACAGATACGCAGTATTTT
abundance: medium-sized; j_gene: TRBJ2-7; v_gene: TRBV7-9; d_gene: TRBD1; CDR3aa: CASRSFGQEPYEQYF; CDR3nt: TGTGCCAGCAGATCTTTCGGACAGGAGCCCTACGAGCAGTACTTC
abundance: .; j_gene: TRBJ2-7; v_gene: TRBV4-1; d_gene: TRBD1; CDR3aa: CASSHTTGAISYEQYF; CDR3nt: TGCGCCAGCAGCCATACGACAGGGGCGATATCCTACGAGCAGTACTTC
abundance: .; j_gene: TRBJ2-5; v_gene: TRBV9; d_gene: .; CDR3aa: CASSVATAPAETQYF; CDR3nt: TGTGCCAGCAGCGTAGCTACAGCTCCCGCAGAGACCCAGTACTTC
abundance: .; j_gene: TRBJ1-1; v_gene: TRBV5-1; d_gene: .; CDR3aa: CASRVLALMNTEAFF; CDR3nt: TGCGCCAGCAGAGTACTTGCCCTCATGAACACTGAAGCTTTCTTT
abundance: .; j_gene: TRBJ2-3; v_gene: TRBV4-2; d_gene: TRBD2; CDR3aa: CASSQSPGSGGADTQYF; CDR3nt: TGTGCCAGCAGCCAATCCCCAGGGAGCGGGGGAGCAGATACGCAGTATTTT
abundance: .; j_gene: TRBJ2-5; v_gene: TRBV28; d_gene: .; CDR3aa: CASQQGQETQYF; CDR3nt: TGTGCCAGCCAACAGGGACAAGAGACCCAGTACTTC
abundance: .; j_gene: TRBJ2-7; v_gene: TRBV2; d_gene: .; CDR3aa: CASRDRTSYEQYF; CDR3nt: TGTGCCAGCAGGGACAGAACCTCTTACGAGCAGTACTTC
abundance: .; j_gene: TRBJ1-1; v_gene: TRBV20-1; d_gene: TRBD1; CDR3aa: CSATSTGTAF; CDR3nt: TGCAGTGCTACCAGCACTGGGACAGCCTTT
abundance: .; j_gene: TRBJ2-1; v_gene: TRBV9; d_gene: TRBD1; CDR3aa: CASSAGTAYNEQFF; CDR3nt: TGTGCCAGCAGCGCCGGGACAGCATACAATGAGCAGTTCTTC
abundance: few; j_gene: TRBJ1-1; v_gene: TRBV7-9; d_gene: .; CDR3aa: CASSSRGGEAFF; CDR3nt: TGTGCCAGCAGCTCCCGAGGGGGAGAAGCTTTCTTT
abundance: .; j_gene: TRBJ1-5; v_gene: TRBV15; d_gene: .; CDR3aa: CATQNLASQPQHF; CDR3nt: TGTGCCACCCAGAATCTGGCTAGTCAGCCCCAGCATTTT
abundance: .; j_gene: TRBJ2-6; v_gene: TRBV2; d_gene: TRBD2; CDR3aa: CASSSSGLTGANVLTF; CDR3nt: TGTGCCAGCAGTTCTAGCGGGCTTACTGGGGCCAACGTCCTGACTTTC
abundance: .; j_gene: TRBJ1-5; v_gene: TRBV19; d_gene: TRBD1; CDR3aa: CASSMGRRTGVQPQHF; CDR3nt: TGTGCCAGTAGTATGGGGCGCAGGACAGGGGTTCAGCCCCAGCATTTT
abundance: .; j_gene: TRBJ2-4; v_gene: TRBV28; d_gene: TRBD2; CDR3aa: CASSSSHGTSGGVQNIQYF; CDR3nt: TGTGCCAGCAGTTCAAGTCACGGGACTAGCGGGGGGGTACAAAACATTCAGTACTTC
abundance: .; j_gene: TRBJ1-4; v_gene: TRBV30; d_gene: TRBD1; CDR3aa: CAWSFKGAGGEKLFF; CDR3nt: TGTGCCTGGAGTTTCAAGGGGGCCGGGGGTGAAAAACTGTTTTTT
abundance: .; j_gene: TRBJ2-7; v_gene: TRBV7-2; d_gene: TRBD1; CDR3aa: CASSLKAKRDRGMNEQYF; CDR3nt: TGTGCCAGCAGCTTAAAGGCAAAAAGGGACAGGGGTATGAACGAGCAGTACTTC
abundance: few; j_gene: TRBJ2-4; v_gene: TRBV9; d_gene: .; CDR3aa: CASSMTLGEIQYF; CDR3nt: TGTGCCAGCAGCATGACTTTAGGAGAAATTCAGTACTTC
abundance: few; j_gene: TRBJ2-7; v_gene: TRBV6-6; d_gene: .; CDR3aa: CASSYSQISNEQYF; CDR3nt: TGTGCCAGCAGTTACTCCCAGATTTCCAACGAGCAGTACTTC
abundance: .; j_gene: TRBJ2-1; v_gene: TRBV27; d_gene: .; CDR3aa: CASSPWGRVGNEQFF; CDR3nt: TGTGCCAGCAGTCCCTGGGGCAGGGTAGGCAATGAGCAGTTCTTC
abundance: .; j_gene: TRBJ2-5; v_gene: TRBV18; d_gene: .; CDR3aa: CASSPVHQLQETQYF; CDR3nt: TGTGCCAGCTCACCGGTGCACCAACTACAAGAGACCCAGTACTTC
abundance: .; j_gene: TRBJ2-7; v_gene: TRBV19; d_gene: .; CDR3aa: CASSIGGPRYEQYF; CDR3nt: TGTGCCAGTAGTATCGGGGGGCCTAGGTACGAGCAGTACTTC
abundance: .; j_gene: TRBJ1-5; v_gene: TRBV6-5; d_gene: .; CDR3aa: CASSYSSGQPQHF; CDR3nt: TGTGCCAGCAGTTACTCTTCGGGGCAGCCCCAGCATTTT
abundance: .; j_gene: TRBJ2-2; v_gene: TRBV7-2; d_gene: .; CDR3aa: CASSSKNTGELFF; CDR3nt: TGTGCCAGCAGCTCCAAAAACACCGGGGAGCTGTTTTTT
abundance: .; j_gene: TRBJ1-1; v_gene: TRBV4-3; d_gene: TRBD1; CDR3aa: CASSQEQGYTEAFF; CDR3nt: TGCGCCAGCAGCCAAGAACAGGGGTACACTGAAGCTTTCTTT
abundance: once; j_gene: TRBJ1-1; v_gene: TRBV7-9; d_gene: .; CDR3aa: CASSSHQGNTEAFF; CDR3nt: TGTGCCAGCAGCTCGCACCAGGGGAACACTGAAGCTTTCTTT
abundance: .; j_gene: TRBJ2-7; v_gene: TRBV12-2; d_gene: .; CDR3aa: CASRFLACYEQYF; CDR3nt: TGTGCAAGTCGCTTTCTAGCGTGCTACGAGCAGTACTTC
abundance: few; j_gene: TRBJ2-3; v_gene: TRBV7-9; d_gene: .; CDR3aa: CASSDRTDLTDTQYF; CDR3nt: TGTGCCAGCAGCGACAGGACCGACCTCACAGATACGCAGTATTTT